Shown below are 23 T cell receptor beta chains from a single sample sequenced in a study of technical replicates of blood from a few donors (dated by TCRdb to between 2016 and 2019). Library preparation used the immunoSEQ multiplex PCR assay. Sourced from immuneACCESS, this table was stored by TCRdb with only in-frame sequences that have V and J called. A share of the clones is absent; for the studies checked, an unresolved V gene accounts for under half, and the remainder has no known explanation. Within this sample are roughly 100,000 clones, with over 90% of them counted one time only. Of the sample, 0.3% to 0.35% is held by the ten largest clones. The material sequenced was T cells isolated from PBMCs. The receptor set was obtained from a human donor in good health.

This rearrangement joins TRBV18 to TRBJ2-7, with TRBD2 as a possible D gene (5 bases). Trimming removed 2 bases from V and 2 bases from J, with 13 bases in between. Looked up from germline, CDR1 is KGHSH and CDR2 is LQKENI. This CDR3 is built from 15 residues. The CDR3 bases are TGTGCCAGCTCACCAAGTTTGGACTTCCCCTACGAGCAGTACTTC. Encoded protein: CASSPSLDFPYEQYF.

The sample holds a few counts of this clone. The chain links TRBV5-6 to TRBJ1-2; possibly TRBD1 for D (6 bases). The CDR3 has 19 residues. Trimming took 0 bases from V and 4 from J, leaving 25 bases between them. The germline gives CDR1 SGHDT, CDR2 YYEEEE. CDR3 sequence: CASSLAAGTPYYKSYGYTF. The CDR3 DNA is TGTGCCAGCAGCTTGGCGGCCGGGACACCCTACTACAAGAGCTATGGCTACACCTTC. Complete variable domain (other parts from reference TRBV5-6 and TRBJ1-2): DAGVTQSPTHLIKTRGQQVTLRCSPKSGHDTVSWYQQALGQGPQFIFQYYEEEERQRGNFPDRFSGHQFPNYSSELNVNALLLGDSALYLCASSLAAGTPYYKSYGYTFGSGTRLTVV.

The V call is TRBV30, the J call TRBJ1-2; TRBD1 aligns across 9 bases. This CDR3 has 13 amino acids. Unmatched junction bases numbered 3, after V lost 1 base and J lost 6 bases. From germline, CDR1 is GTSNPN and CDR2 SVGIG (reference sequence). CDR3 DNA: TGTGCCTGGAGTGCGAGACAGGGGGATGGCTACACCTTC. Its translation: CAWSARQGDGYTF.

Here the CDR3 DNA reads TGTGCCAGCAGTTATGTACAGGGGGAAGGCTACACCTTC. It is translated as CASSYVQGEGYTF. This chain connects TRBV6-5 to TRBJ1-2; 8 nucleotides align to TRBD1. The CDR3 consists of 13 residues. Trimming took 3 bases from V and 8 from J; bases not matched to a gene: 5. Germline CDR1 MNHEY, CDR2 SVGAGI.

The CDR3 nucleotides are TGTGCCAGTAGTATCTCGCGGGGCAACACTGAAGCTTTCTTT. It translates to CASSISRGNTEAFF. The chain is built from TRBV19 and TRBJ1-1; D perhaps matches TRBD1 (5 bases). The V and J ends lost 3 bases and 2 bases respectively, with 10 bases between them. CDR3 size: 14 residues. Germline CDR1 LNHDA, CDR2 SQIVND (reference sequence).

J is TRBJ2-2 and V is TRBV5-6; TRBD2 might be the D (5 bases). Germline V gene sequence: CDR1 SGHDT, CDR2 YYEEEE. The CDR3 covers 16 residues. V was shortened by 0 bases and J by 2 bases, with 11 bases between the two germline ends. CDR3 sequence: CASSLGGSGNTGELFF. The CDR3 DNA follows: TGTGCCAGCAGCTTGGGAGGGTCGGGTAACACCGGGGAGCTGTTTTTT.

This chain joins TRBV10-3 and TRBJ1-1; 10 bases are shared with TRBD1. J lost 6 bases, V lost 7 bases, and 5 bases had no gene match. Germline-derived CDR1 and CDR2 are ENHRY and SYGVKD. The CDR3 spans 13 residues. CDR3 loop: CAITPGQGSEAFF. Written as DNA, the CDR3 is TGTGCCATCACCCCGGGACAGGGGTCTGAAGCTTTCTTT.

The chain links TRBV2 to TRBJ2-7, with D maybe TRBD1 (6 bases). Per germline, CDR1 SNHLY and CDR2 FYNNEI. This CDR3 region has 12 residues. V was trimmed by 8 bases and J by 1 base, leaving 9 bases between them. The CDR3 DNA reads as TGTGCCAGCGGAACAGGGTCCTACGAGCAGTACTTC. The encoded protein is CASGTGSYEQYF.

The CDR3 region is CASSRTGGGIDTQYF. The CDR3 coding sequence is TGTGCCAGTAGTAGAACAGGGGGCGGGATAGATACGCAGTATTTT. The V gene is TRBV19, the J gene TRBJ2-3; 9 bases are a match to TRBD1. The V gene's germline CDR1 is LNHDA and CDR2 SQIVND (reference sequence). The V and J ends lost 4 bases and 5 bases, in that order; junction bases with no gene match: 7. This CDR3 is built from 15 residues.

The J gene is TRBJ2-7, the V gene TRBV10-3; 7 bases line up with TRBD1. This CDR3 has 15 amino acids. The V and J ends lost 3 bases and 0 bases, in that order; junction bases with no gene match: 5. The germline gives CDR1 ENHRY, CDR2 SYGVKD. The CDR3 spells CAISDGGQSSYEQYF. The CDR3 DNA reads as TGTGCCATCAGTGATGGGGGACAGAGCTCCTACGAGCAGTACTTC.

The J gene is TRBJ2-7, the V gene TRBV7-2; TRBD2 agrees at 13 bases. V lost 4 bases to trimming and J lost 5 bases; unmatched junction nucleotides: 8. The germline gives CDR1 SGHTA, CDR2 FQGNSA. The CDR3 totals 16 residues. Here the CDR3 reads CASSSIGTSGTHEQYF. The CDR3 nucleotides are TGTGCCAGCAGCTCTATTGGGACTAGCGGGACCCACGAGCAGTACTTC.

The chain is built from TRBV28 and TRBJ2-1, with 7 bases identical to TRBD2. Germline V gives CDR1 MDHEN, CDR2 SYDVKM. This CDR3 spans 15 amino acids. The ends lost 5 bases at V and 8 bases at J; junction bases unmatched: 12. This CDR3 reads CASSPLGEGRDEQFF. The CDR3 nucleotides read TGTGCCAGCAGTCCTCTAGGGGAGGGCCGTGATGAGCAGTTCTTC.

The chain couples TRBV7-9 to TRBJ1-5; D ambiguous. Germline V CDR1 and CDR2: SEHNR, FQNEAQ (reference sequence). The CDR3 has 13 amino acids. V lost 3 bases and J lost 5, with 8 bases in between. CDR3 DNA: TGTGCCAGCAGCTTGGAGGGATATCAGCCCCAGCATTTT. This translates into CASSLEGYQPQHF.

This chain joins TRBV30 and TRBJ1-1, with 7 nucleotides matching TRBD1. Trimming cost V 5 bases and J 0 bases; bases outside gene matches: 3. CDR1 GTSNPN and CDR2 SVGIG come from the germline V gene (reference sequence). CDR3 length equals 13 residues. CDR3: CAWETGMNTEAFF. The CDR3, as DNA: TGTGCCTGGGAGACAGGGATGAACACTGAAGCTTTCTTT. Full variable domain (missing parts from reference TRBV30 and TRBJ1-1): SQTIHQWPATLVQPVGSPLSLECTVEGTSNPNLYWYRQAAGRGLQLLFYSVGIGQISSEVPQNLSASRPQDRQFILSSKKLLLSDSGFYLCAWETGMNTEAFFGQGTRLTVV.

The rearrangement links TRBV4-3 to TRBJ1-2; possibly TRBD1 for D (5 bases). The CDR3 has 13 residues. The germline V and J ends were trimmed by 0 bases and 8 bases, with 10 bases remaining between them. CDR1 and CDR2 (germline): LGHNA, YSLEER. The CDR3 here is CASSQDQGYGYTF. CDR3 DNA sequence: TGCGCCAGCAGCCAAGATCAGGGTTACGGCTACACCTTC.

This chain's CDR3 is CASSPGEAGYTF. The CDR3 DNA sequence: TGTGCCAGCTCACCCGGGGAAGCTGGCTACACCTTC. The V and J genes are TRBV18 and TRBJ1-2; no definite D call. Germline CDR1 is KGHSH and CDR2 is LQKENI. Trimming removed 3 bases at V and 7 bases at J, with 9 bases between. The CDR3 covers 12 residues.

This clone was picked up a small number of times. V is TRBV28 and J is TRBJ1-5, with no clear D. V gave up 2 bases and J gave up 2 bases, with 16 bases separating them. From germline, CDR1 is MDHEN and CDR2 SYDVKM. CDR3 size: 17 residues. CDR3 sequence (DNA): TGTGCCAGCAGTTTAATAGGTGAGACATCGGGCAATCAGCCCCAGCATTTT. Its translation is CASSLIGETSGNQPQHF.

This sequence joins TRBV28 and TRBJ1-1; D is uncertain. In germline, CDR1 is MDHEN, CDR2 SYDVKM. V shed 3 bases and J shed 1 base, with 9 bases lying between them. The CDR3 is 14 residues long. This CDR3 reads CASSFTSGNTEAFF. DNA of the CDR3: TGTGCCAGCAGTTTCACGTCGGGGAACACTGAAGCTTTCTTT.

The chain links TRBV14 to TRBJ2-5, with TRBD2 matching 8 bases. From germline, CDR1 is SGHDN and CDR2 FVKESK. The length of the CDR3 is 15 residues. The ends lost 3 bases at V and 2 bases at J; junction bases unmatched: 5. The CDR3 protein is CASSQTGTSQETQYF. The CDR3 DNA reads TGTGCCAGCAGCCAGACCGGGACTAGTCAAGAGACCCAGTACTTC.

The rearrangement uses TRBV6-4 and TRBJ1-5, with 8 bases identical to TRBD1. J lost 7 bases, V lost 3 bases, and 2 bases had no gene match. This CDR3 is built from 13 residues. Germline V gene sequence: CDR1 MRHNA, CDR2 SNTAGT. DNA for the CDR3: TGTGCCAGCAGTGAAGGGACAGGACAGCCCCAGCATTTT. Translation gives CASSEGTGQPQHF.

The genes are TRBV9 and TRBJ2-5; 8 bases map to TRBD2. CDR1 and CDR2 (germline): SGDLS, YYNGEE. The CDR3 spans 15 residues. V lost 0 bases, J lost 5 bases, and 6 bases stayed unmatched. The CDR3: CASSVGLAGRETQYF. In DNA, the CDR3 is TGTGCCAGCAGCGTAGGTCTAGCGGGTCGCGAGACCCAGTACTTC. The full variable domain, with the rest looked up from reference TRBV9 and TRBJ2-5, is DSGVTQTPKHLITATGQRVTLRCSPRSGDLSVYWYQQSLDQGLQFLIQYYNGEERAKGNILERFSAQQFPDLHSELNLSSLELGDSALYFCASSVGLAGRETQYFGPGTRLLVL.

This chain connects TRBV19 to TRBJ1-1, with 9 bases aligning to TRBD1. The length of the CDR3 is 14 residues. Germline loops: CDR1 LNHDA, CDR2 SQIVND (reference sequence). V dropped 4 bases and J dropped 5; count of bases not matched to a gene: 5. The CDR3 loop is CASSTTGGRTEAFF. CDR3 nucleotides: TGTGCCAGTAGTACGACAGGGGGAAGGACTGAAGCTTTCTTT. Full variable domain (outside the CDR3, taken from reference TRBV19 and TRBJ1-1): DGGITQSPKYLFRKEGQNVTLSCEQNLNHDAMYWYRQDPGQGLRLIYYSQIVNDFQKGDIAEGYSVSREKKESFPLTVTSAQKNPTAFYLCASSTTGGRTEAFFGQGTRLTVV.

V and J are TRBV30 and TRBJ1-5; D gene unclear. V gave up 0 bases and J gave up 8 bases, with 11 bases separating them. This CDR3 spans 13 amino acids. Germline values: CDR1 GTSNPN, CDR2 SVGIG (reference sequence). Written as DNA, the CDR3 is TGTGCCTGGAGTGTACTTTCTCCGGAGCCCCAGCATTTT. Translated, it gives CAWSVLSPEPQHF.